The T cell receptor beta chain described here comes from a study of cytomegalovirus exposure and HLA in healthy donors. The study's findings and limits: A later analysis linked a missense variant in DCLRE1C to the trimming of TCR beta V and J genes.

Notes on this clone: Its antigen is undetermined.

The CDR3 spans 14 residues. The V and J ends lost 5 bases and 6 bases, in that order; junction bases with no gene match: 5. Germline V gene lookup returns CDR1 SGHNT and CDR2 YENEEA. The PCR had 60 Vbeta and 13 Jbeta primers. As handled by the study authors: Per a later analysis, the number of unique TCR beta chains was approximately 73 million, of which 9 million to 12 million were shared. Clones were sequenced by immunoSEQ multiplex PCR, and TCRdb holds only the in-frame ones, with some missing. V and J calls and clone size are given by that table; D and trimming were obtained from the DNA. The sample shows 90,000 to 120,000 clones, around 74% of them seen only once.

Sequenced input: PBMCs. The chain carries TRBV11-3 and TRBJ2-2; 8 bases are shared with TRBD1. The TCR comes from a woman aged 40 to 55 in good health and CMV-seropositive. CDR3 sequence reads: CASSRTGSAGELFF. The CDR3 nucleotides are TGTGCCAGCAGCAGGACAGGGTCGGCCGGGGAGCTGTTTTTT.